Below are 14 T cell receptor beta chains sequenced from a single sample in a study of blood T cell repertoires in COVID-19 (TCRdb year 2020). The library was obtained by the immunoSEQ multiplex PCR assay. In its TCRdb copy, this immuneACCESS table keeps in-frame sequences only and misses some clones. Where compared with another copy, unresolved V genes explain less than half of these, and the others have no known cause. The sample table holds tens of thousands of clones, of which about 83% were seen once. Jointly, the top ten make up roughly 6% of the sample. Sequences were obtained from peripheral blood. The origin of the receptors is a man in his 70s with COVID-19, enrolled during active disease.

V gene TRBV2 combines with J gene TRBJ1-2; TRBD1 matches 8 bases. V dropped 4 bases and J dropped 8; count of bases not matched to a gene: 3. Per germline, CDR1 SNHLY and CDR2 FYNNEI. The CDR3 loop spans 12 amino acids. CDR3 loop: CASSVDRDGYTF. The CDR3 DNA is TGTGCCAGCAGTGTGGACAGGGACGGCTACACCTTC.

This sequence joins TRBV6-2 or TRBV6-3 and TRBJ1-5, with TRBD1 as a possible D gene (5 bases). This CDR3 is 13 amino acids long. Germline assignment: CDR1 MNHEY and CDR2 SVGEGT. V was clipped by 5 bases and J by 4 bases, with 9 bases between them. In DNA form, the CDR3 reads TGTGCCAGCAGTAGGGACTGGAATCAGCCCCAGCATTTT. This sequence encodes CASSRDWNQPQHF.

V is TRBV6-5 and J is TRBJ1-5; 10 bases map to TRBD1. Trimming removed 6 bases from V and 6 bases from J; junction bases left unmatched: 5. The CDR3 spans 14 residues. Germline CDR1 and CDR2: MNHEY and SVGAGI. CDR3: CASRAGTGVQPQHF. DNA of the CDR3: TGTGCCAGCAGGGCGGGGACAGGGGTTCAGCCCCAGCATTTT.

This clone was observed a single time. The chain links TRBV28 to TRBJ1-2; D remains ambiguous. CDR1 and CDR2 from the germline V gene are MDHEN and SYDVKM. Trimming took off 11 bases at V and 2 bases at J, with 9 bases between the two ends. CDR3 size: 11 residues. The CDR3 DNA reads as TGTGCCTTAGGAGGGAACTATGGCTACACCTTC. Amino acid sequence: CALGGNYGYTF.

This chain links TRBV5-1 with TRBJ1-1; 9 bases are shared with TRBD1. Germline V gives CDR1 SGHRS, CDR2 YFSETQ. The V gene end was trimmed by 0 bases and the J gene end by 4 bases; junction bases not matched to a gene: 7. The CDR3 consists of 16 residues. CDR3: CASSLGTGVLGTEAFF. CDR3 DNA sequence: TGCGCCAGCAGCTTGGGGACAGGGGTGTTAGGCACTGAAGCTTTCTTT.

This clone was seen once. The CDR3 nucleotides read TGCGCCAGCAGCTTGTCGGGTGGAGGCTACACCTTC. The encoded protein is CASSLSGGGYTF. The rearrangement uses TRBV5-1 and TRBJ1-2; D not resolved. V was shortened by 1 base and J by 8 bases, with 9 bases between the two germline ends. Germline-derived CDR1 and CDR2 are SGHRS and YFSETQ. The CDR3 spans 12 residues.

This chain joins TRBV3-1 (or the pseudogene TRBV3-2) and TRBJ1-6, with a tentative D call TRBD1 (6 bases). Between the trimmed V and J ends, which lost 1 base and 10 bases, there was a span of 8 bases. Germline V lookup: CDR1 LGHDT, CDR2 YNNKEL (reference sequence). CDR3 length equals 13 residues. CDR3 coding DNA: TGTGCCAGCAGCCAAGGGGGGCAATCACCCCTCCACTTT. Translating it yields CASSQGGQSPLHF.

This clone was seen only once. Here the CDR3 DNA reads TGTGCCAGCAGTACATGGACAGGGTTCAATTCACCCCTCCACTTT. It encodes CASSTWTGFNSPLHF. The chain joins TRBV6-6 to TRBJ1-6; 8 bases align to TRBD1. CDR3 length: 15 residues. Germline CDR1 MNHNY, CDR2 SVGAGI (reference sequence). V dropped 5 bases and J dropped 7; count of bases not matched to a gene: 7.

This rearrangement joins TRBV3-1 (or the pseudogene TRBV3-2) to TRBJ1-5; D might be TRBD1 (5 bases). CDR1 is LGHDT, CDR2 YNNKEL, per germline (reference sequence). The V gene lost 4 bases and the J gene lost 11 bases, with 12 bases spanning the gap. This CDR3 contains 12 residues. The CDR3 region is CASSRSGGAQHF. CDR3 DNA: TGTGCCAGCAGCCGCTCGGGGGGGGCCCAGCATTTT.

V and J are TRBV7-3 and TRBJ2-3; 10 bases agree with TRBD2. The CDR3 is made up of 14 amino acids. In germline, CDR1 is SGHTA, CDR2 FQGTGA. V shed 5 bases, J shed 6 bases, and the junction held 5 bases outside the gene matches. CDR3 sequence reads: CASSGTSARDTQYF. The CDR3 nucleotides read TGTGCCAGCAGCGGGACTAGCGCCCGGGATACGCAGTATTTT.

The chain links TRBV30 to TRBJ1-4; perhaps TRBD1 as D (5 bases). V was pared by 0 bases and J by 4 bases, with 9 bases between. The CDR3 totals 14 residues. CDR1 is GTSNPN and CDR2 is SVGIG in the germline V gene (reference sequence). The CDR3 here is CAWSVGQGNEKLFF. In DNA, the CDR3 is TGTGCCTGGAGTGTCGGGCAGGGTAATGAAAAACTGTTTTTT.

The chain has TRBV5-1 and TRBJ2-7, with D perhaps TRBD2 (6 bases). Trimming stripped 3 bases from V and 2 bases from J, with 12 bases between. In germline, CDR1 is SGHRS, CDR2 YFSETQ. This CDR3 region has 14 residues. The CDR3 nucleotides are TGCGCCAGCAGCTCAGACCCGGGAGCCTACGAGCAGTACTTC. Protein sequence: CASSSDPGAYEQYF. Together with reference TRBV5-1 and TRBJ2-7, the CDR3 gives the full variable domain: KAGVTQTPRYLIKTRGQQVTLSCSPISGHRSVSWYQQTPGQGLQFLFEYFSETQRNKGNFPGRFSGRQFSNSRSEMNVSTLELGDSALYLCASSSDPGAYEQYFGPGTRLTVT.

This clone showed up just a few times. This chain's CDR3 is CSVAGQLDAEAFF. Here the CDR3 DNA reads TGCAGCGTTGCGGGACAGCTCGACGCTGAAGCTTTCTTT. The chain joins TRBV29-1 to TRBJ1-1; 7 bases are a match to TRBD1. CDR1 and CDR2 from the germline V gene are SQVTM and ANQGSEA. The CDR3 contains 13 residues. With 4 bases clipped from V and 6 bases from J, the junction kept 8 bases outside the gene matches.

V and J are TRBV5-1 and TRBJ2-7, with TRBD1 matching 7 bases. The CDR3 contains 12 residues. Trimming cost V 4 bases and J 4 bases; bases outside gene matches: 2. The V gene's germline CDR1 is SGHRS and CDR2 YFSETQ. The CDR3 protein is CASSDRDYEQYF. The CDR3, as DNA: TGCGCCAGCAGCGACAGGGATTACGAGCAGTACTTC.